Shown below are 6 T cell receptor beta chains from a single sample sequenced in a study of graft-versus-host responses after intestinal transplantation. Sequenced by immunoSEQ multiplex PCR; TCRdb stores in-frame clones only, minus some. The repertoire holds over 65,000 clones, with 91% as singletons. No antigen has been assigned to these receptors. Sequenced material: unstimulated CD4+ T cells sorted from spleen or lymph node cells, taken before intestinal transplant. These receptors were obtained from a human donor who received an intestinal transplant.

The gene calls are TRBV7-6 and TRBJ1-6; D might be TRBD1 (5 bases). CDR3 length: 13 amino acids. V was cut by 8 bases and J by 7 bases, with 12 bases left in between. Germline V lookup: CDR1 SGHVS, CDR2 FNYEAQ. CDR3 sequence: CASGVTDNSPLHF. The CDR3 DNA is TGTGCCAGCGGTGTGACAGACAATTCACCCCTCCACTTT.

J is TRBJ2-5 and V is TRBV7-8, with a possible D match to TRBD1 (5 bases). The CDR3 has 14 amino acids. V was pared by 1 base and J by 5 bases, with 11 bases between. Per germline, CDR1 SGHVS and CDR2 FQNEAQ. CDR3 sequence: CASSLGHYRETQYF. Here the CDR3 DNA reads TGTGCCAGCAGCTTAGGGCATTACAGGGAGACCCAGTACTTC.

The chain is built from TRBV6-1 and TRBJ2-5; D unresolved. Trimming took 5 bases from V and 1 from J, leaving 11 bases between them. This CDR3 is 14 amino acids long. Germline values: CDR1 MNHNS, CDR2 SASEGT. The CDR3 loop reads CASSPNVVQETQYF. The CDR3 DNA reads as TGTGCCAGCAGTCCTAATGTTGTCCAAGAGACCCAGTACTTC.

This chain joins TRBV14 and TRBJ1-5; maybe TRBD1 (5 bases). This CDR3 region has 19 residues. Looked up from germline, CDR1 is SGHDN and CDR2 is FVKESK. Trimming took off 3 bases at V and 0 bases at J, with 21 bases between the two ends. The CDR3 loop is CASSHKRGFLKNSNQPQHF. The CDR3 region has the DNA TGTGCCAGCAGCCACAAAAGGGGTTTCCTAAAAAATAGCAATCAGCCCCAGCATTTT. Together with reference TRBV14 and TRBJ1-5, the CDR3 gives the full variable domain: EAGVTQFPSHSVIEKGQTVTLRCDPISGHDNLYWYRRVMGKEIKFLLHFVKESKQDESGMPNNRFLAERTGGTYSTLKVQPAELEDSGVYFCASSHKRGFLKNSNQPQHFGDGTRLSIL.

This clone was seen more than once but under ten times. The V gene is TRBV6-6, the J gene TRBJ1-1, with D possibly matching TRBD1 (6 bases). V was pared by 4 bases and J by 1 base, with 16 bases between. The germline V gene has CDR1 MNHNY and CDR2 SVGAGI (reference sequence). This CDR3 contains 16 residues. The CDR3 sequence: CASSFPRGGGNTEAFF. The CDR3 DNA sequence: TGTGCCAGCAGTTTCCCAAGGGGGGGTGGGAACACTGAAGCTTTCTTT.

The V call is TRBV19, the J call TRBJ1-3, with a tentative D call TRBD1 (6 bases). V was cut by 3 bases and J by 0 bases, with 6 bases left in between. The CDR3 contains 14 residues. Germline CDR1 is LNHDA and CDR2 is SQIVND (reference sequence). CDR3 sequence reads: CASSMGASGNTIYF. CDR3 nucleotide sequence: TGTGCCAGTAGTATGGGGGCCTCTGGAAACACCATATATTTT.